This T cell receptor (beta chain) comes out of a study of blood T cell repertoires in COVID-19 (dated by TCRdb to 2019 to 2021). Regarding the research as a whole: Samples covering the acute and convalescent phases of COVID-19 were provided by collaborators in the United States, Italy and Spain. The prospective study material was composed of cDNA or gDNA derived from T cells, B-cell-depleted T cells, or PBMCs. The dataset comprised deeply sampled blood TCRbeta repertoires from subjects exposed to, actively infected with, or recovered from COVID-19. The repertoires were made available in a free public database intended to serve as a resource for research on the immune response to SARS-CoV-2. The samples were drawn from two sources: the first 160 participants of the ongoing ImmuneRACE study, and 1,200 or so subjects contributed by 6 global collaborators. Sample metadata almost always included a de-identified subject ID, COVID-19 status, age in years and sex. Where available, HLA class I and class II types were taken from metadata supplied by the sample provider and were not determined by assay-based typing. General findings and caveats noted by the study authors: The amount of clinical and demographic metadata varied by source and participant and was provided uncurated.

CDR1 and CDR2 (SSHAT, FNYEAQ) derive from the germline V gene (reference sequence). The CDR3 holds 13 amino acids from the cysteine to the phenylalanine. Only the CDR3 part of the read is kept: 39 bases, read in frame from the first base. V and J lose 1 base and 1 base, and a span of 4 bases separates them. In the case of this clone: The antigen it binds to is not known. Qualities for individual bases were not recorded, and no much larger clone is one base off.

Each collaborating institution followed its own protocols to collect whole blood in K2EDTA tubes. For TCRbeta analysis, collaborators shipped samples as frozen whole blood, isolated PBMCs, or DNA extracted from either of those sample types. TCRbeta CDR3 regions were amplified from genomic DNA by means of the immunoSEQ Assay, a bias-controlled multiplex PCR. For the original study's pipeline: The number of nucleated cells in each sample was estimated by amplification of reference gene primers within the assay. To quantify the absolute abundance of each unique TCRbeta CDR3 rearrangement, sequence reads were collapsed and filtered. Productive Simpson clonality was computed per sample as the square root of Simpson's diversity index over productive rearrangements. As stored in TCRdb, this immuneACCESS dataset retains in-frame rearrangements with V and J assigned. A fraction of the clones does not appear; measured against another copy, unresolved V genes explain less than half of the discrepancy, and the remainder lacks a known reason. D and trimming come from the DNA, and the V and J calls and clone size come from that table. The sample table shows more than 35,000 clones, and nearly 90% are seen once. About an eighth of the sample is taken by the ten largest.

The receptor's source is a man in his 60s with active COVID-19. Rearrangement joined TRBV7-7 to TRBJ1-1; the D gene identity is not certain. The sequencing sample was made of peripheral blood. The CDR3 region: CASSLDRNTEAFF. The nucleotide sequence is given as TGTGCCAGCAGCTTAGATCGGAACACTGAAGCTTTCTTT.